A single sample gave rise to the 15 T cell receptor beta chains below, sequenced in a study of blood T cells in healthy people across ages (dated by TCRdb to 2013 to 2016). To prepare the library, 5' RACE was applied. Sequenced using an Illumina HiSeq 2500. A second PCR of roughly 6 to 11 cycles was run with a J-beta primer mix and a sample-barcoded 5' primer. TCRdb redid the processing of the public reads, applying fastp at Q25 and MiXCR, and retained in-frame beta chains. Duplicate CDR3 protein sequences are folded into a single record with the most common DNA and genes. This sample is represented by more than 1 million distinct CDR3 sequences; 40% to 45% of them were singletons. Of the sample, 18% is held by the ten largest clones. The sample comprised blood. The receptors here all came from a woman aged 55 to 70 in good health.

The chain carries TRBV6-5 and TRBJ1-6; perhaps TRBD1 as D (6 bases). The CDR3 spans 16 residues. Germline V gene data show CDR1 as MNHEY and CDR2 as SVGAGI. V lost 0 bases and J lost 10, with 16 bases in between. This CDR3 reads CASSYSGGRGESPLHF. CDR3 sequence (DNA): TGTGCCAGCAGTTACTCGGGGGGCCGAGGGGAATCACCCCTCCACTTT.

The rearrangement uses TRBV12-3 or TRBV12-4 and TRBJ2-1; TRBD2 is a possible D gene (6 bases). The CDR3 has 13 amino acids. Trimming cost V 8 bases and J 5 bases, with 13 bases left between them. DNA for the CDR3: TGTGCCAGCTTACGGGAGTCCAACAATGAGCAGTTCTTC. Translating gives CASLRESNNEQFF.

The V gene is TRBV7-7, the J gene TRBJ2-3; TRBD1 agrees at 7 bases. CDR1 is SSHAT and CDR2 is FNYEAQ in the germline V gene (reference sequence). V lost 5 bases, J lost 5 bases, and 4 bases stayed unmatched. This CDR3 comprises 13 residues. DNA for the CDR3: TGTGCCAGCAGCCAGACAGGGTTAGATACGCAGTATTTT. Its protein is CASSQTGLDTQYF. The full variable domain, with the rest looked up from reference TRBV7-7 and TRBJ2-3, is GAGVSQSPRYKVTKRGQDVTLRCDPISSHATLYWYQQALGQGPEFLTYFNYEAQPDKSGLPSDRFSAERPEGSISTLTIQRTEQRDSAMYRCASSQTGLDTQYFGPGTRLTVL.

This clonotype has only a few counts. The CDR3 loop is CSVAPAAFNEQFF. As DNA, the CDR3 is TGCAGCGTTGCCCCGGCAGCCTTTAATGAGCAGTTCTTC. The rearrangement uses TRBV29-1 and TRBJ2-1; D is unclear. Germline V gene lookup returns CDR1 SQVTM and CDR2 ANQGSEA. Trimming removed 4 bases at V and 7 bases at J, with 14 bases between. This CDR3 is 13 amino acids long.

The chain recombines TRBV11-2 with TRBJ1-2, with TRBD1 identical over 7 bases. Germline CDR1 and CDR2: SGHAT and FQNNGV. This CDR3 is 15 amino acids long. V trimming: 3 bases; J trimming: 4 bases; junction bases outside the gene matches: 8. The CDR3 nucleotides are TGTGCCAGCAGCTTCGCAGTGGGACAGCTCTATGGCTACACCTTC. Translating gives CASSFAVGQLYGYTF.

This chain links TRBV27 with TRBJ2-4, with D unresolved. The CDR3 spans 13 residues. Looked up from germline, CDR1 is MNHEY and CDR2 is SMNVEV (reference sequence). V was clipped by 7 bases and J by 15 bases, with 22 bases between them. Here the CDR3 reads CASTLPPGPGRYF. The DNA of the CDR3 is TGTGCCAGCACCCTCCCACCTGGGCCCGGAAGGTACTTC.

The rearrangement uses TRBV7-2 and TRBJ2-7; D possibly uses TRBD1 or TRBD2 (5 bases each). V was clipped by 2 bases and J by 0 bases, with 11 bases between them. Germline V gives CDR1 SGHTA, CDR2 FQGNSA. The CDR3 length is 15 residues. CDR3 region: CASSLYPGTSYEQYF. The DNA of the CDR3 is TGTGCCAGCAGCTTATACCCTGGGACCTCCTACGAGCAGTACTTC.

The rearrangement links TRBV7-7 to TRBJ2-3; 8 bases align to TRBD2. In germline, CDR1 is SSHAT, CDR2 FNYEAQ (reference sequence). The CDR3 length is 15 residues. V was clipped by 1 base and J by 4 bases; unmatched bases: 4. This CDR3 is CASSLGSGGADTQYF. CDR3 DNA: TGTGCCAGCAGCTTAGGAAGCGGGGGTGCAGATACGCAGTATTTT. The whole variable domain, remainder taken from reference TRBV7-7 and TRBJ2-3, is GAGVSQSPRYKVTKRGQDVTLRCDPISSHATLYWYQQALGQGPEFLTYFNYEAQPDKSGLPSDRFSAERPEGSISTLTIQRTEQRDSAMYRCASSLGSGGADTQYFGPGTRLTVL.

J is TRBJ2-7 and V is TRBV28, with 8 positions matching TRBD1. Germline values: CDR1 MDHEN, CDR2 SYDVKM. This CDR3 region has 9 residues. The trim removed 11 bases at V and 9 bases at J, leaving 3 bases unmatched. CDR3 sequence (DNA): TGTGCCGGCCAGGGGGCGCAGTACTTC. Protein: CAGQGAQYF.

This chain links TRBV29-1 with TRBJ2-3; D call uncertain. The CDR3 totals 14 residues. Germline lookup yields CDR1 SQVTM and CDR2 ANQGSEA. V lost 4 bases and J 4 bases, leaving 15 bases between the germline ends. CDR3 sequence: CSVGPSIGADTQYF. CDR3 DNA sequence: TGCAGCGTTGGGCCTTCCATTGGGGCAGATACGCAGTATTTT.

The CDR3 loop reads CASTTRGGGSYGYTF. The CDR3 bases are TGTGCCAGCACCACGCGCGGGGGCGGTTCCTATGGCTACACCTTC. V usage is TRBV7-2 and J usage is TRBJ1-2; TRBD1 is a possible D gene (6 bases). Germline CDR1 reads SGHTA; CDR2 reads FQGNSA. Trimming left V 7 bases short and J 4 bases short, with 19 bases between. The CDR3 is 15 amino acids. Looking up the rest from reference TRBV7-2 and TRBJ1-2 gives the full variable domain: GAGVSQSPSNKVTEKGKDVELRCDPISGHTALYWYRQSLGQGLEFLIYFQGNSAPDKSGLPSDRFSAERTGGSVSTLTIQRTQQEDSAVYLCASTTRGGGSYGYTFGSGTRLTVV.

The chain uses TRBV6-5 and TRBJ2-5, with 12 nucleotides matching TRBD2. The ends lost 6 bases at V and 6 bases at J; junction bases unmatched: 2. This CDR3 is built from 13 residues. Per the germline V gene, CDR1 is MNHEY and CDR2 is SVGAGI. CDR3 loop: CASRLAGGQTQYF. CDR3 DNA: TGTGCCAGCAGACTAGCGGGAGGACAGACCCAGTACTTC.

This chain uses TRBV5-1 with TRBJ2-1; no clear D. V was clipped by 4 bases and J by 3 bases, with 11 bases between them. The CDR3 sequence is 14 residues long. Germline lookup yields CDR1 SGHRS and CDR2 YFSETQ. CDR3 sequence (DNA): TGCGCCAGCAGCCCTTCTGCGCACTACAATGAGCAGTTCTTC. It is translated as CASSPSAHYNEQFF. The entire variable domain, with the rest obtained from reference TRBV5-1 and TRBJ2-1, is as follows: KAGVTQTPRYLIKTRGQQVTLSCSPISGHRSVSWYQQTPGQGLQFLFEYFSETQRNKGNFPGRFSGRQFSNSRSEMNVSTLELGDSALYLCASSPSAHYNEQFFGPGTRLTVL.

The V gene is TRBV2, the J gene TRBJ1-1; unclear D gene. This CDR3 has 15 residues. V lost 6 bases, J lost 1 base, and 15 bases lay in between. Germline-derived CDR1 and CDR2 are SNHLY and FYNNEI. This chain's CDR3 is CASRESGGGNTEAFF. For the CDR3, the DNA is TGTGCCAGCAGGGAATCGGGAGGAGGGAACACTGAAGCTTTCTTT.

This clonotype turned up a few times. CDR3 in DNA: TGTGCCAGCATTGGGCAGCCGCAAGAGACCCAGTACTTC. It codes for CASIGQPQETQYF. This rearrangement joins TRBV6-5 to TRBJ2-5; D is uncertain. The CDR3 is 13 residues long. The germline V gene has CDR1 MNHEY and CDR2 SVGAGI. Trimming took 7 bases from V and 2 from J, leaving 11 bases between them.